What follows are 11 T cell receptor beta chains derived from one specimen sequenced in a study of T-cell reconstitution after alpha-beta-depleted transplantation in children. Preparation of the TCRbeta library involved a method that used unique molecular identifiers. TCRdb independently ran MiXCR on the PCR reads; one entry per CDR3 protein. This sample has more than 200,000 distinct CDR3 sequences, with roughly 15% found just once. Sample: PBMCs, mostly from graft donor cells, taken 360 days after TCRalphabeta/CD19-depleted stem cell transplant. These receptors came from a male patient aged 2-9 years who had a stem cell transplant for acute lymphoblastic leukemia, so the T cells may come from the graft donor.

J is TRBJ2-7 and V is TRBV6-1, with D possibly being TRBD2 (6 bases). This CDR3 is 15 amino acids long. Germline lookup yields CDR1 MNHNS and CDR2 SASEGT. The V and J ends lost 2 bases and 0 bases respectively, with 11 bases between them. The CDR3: CASSEHRGDSYEQYF. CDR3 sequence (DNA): TGTGCCAGCAGTGAACATCGCGGGGACTCCTACGAGCAGTACTTC.

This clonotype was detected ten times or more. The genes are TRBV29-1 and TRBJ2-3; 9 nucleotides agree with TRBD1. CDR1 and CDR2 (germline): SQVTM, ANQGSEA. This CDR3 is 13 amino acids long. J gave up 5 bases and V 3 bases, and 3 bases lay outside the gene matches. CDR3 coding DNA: TGCAGCGTTGAGGTGGACAGGGGAGATACGCAGTATTTT. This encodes CSVEVDRGDTQYF.

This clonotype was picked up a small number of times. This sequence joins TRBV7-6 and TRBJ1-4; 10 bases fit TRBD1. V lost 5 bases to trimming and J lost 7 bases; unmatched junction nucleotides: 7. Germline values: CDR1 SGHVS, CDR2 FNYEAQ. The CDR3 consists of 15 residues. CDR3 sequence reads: CASSPGTGVFEKLFF. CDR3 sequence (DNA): TGTGCCAGCAGCCCAGGGACAGGGGTCTTTGAAAAACTGTTTTTT.

In nucleotides, the CDR3 is TGTGCCAGCAGTTTAGGGACGGGGGGCCCCCGGCCCCAGCATTTT. It yields the protein CASSLGTGGPRPQHF. The V and J genes are TRBV12-3 or TRBV12-4 and TRBJ1-5; D is possibly TRBD1 (6 bases). Between the trimmed V and J ends, which lost 1 base and 9 bases, there was a span of 16 bases. The CDR3 totals 15 residues.

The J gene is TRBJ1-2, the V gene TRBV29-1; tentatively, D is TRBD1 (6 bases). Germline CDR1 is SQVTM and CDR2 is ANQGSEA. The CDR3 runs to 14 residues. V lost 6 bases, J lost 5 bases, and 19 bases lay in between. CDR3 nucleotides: TGCAGCGTCCAGGGAGGTCCGGGGGCGTATGGCTACACCTTC. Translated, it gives CSVQGGPGAYGYTF.

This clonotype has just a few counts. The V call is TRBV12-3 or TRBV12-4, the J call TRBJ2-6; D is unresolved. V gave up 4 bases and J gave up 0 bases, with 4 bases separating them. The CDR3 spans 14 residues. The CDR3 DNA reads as TGTGCCAGCAGTTCGATCTCTGGGGCCAACGTCCTGACTTTC. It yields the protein CASSSISGANVLTF.

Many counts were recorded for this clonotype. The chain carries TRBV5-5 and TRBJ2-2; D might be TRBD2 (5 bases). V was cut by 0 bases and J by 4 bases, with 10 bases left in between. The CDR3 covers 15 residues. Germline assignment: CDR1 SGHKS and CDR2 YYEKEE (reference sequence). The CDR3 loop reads CASSLEEGSTGELFF. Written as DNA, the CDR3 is TGTGCCAGCAGCTTGGAAGAGGGCTCCACCGGGGAGCTGTTTTTT.

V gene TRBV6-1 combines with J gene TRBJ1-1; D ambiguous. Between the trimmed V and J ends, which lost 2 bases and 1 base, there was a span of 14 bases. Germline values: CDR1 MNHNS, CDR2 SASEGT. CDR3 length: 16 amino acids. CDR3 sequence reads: CASSELSWGRNTEAFF. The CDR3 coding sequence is TGTGCCAGCAGTGAACTGTCTTGGGGTAGGAACACTGAAGCTTTCTTT.

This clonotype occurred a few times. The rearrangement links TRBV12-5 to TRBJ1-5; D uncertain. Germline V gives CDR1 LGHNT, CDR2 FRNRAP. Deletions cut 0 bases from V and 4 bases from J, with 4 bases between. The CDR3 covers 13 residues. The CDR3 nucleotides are TGTGCTAGTGGTTTGGTGATGAATCAGCCCCAGCATTTT. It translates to CASGLVMNQPQHF.

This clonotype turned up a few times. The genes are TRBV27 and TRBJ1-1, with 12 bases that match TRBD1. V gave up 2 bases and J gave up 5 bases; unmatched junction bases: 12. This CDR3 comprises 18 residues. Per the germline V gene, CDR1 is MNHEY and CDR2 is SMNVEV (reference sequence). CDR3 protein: CASSLAPGQGAISTEAFF. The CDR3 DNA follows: TGTGCCAGCAGTTTAGCGCCGGGACAGGGGGCGATTAGTACTGAAGCTTTCTTT.

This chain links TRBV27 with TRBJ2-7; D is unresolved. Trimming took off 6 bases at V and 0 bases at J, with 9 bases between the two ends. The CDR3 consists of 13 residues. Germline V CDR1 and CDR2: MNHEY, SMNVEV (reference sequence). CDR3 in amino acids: CASRGSSSYEQYF. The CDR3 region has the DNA TGTGCCAGCAGGGGGTCTAGCTCCTACGAGCAGTACTTC.